This TCR beta chain was sequenced for a study of chemoradiotherapy in HPV16-positive cancers. On the study more broadly: A couple of HPV16-positive patients' cells yielded candidate HPV-specific clones and common motifs.

This clone was counted only a few times. The table came from immunoSEQ multiplex PCR; TCRdb's copy has only in-frame clones and leaves some out. This sample has 7,700 or so clones; about 63% occur once, and the top ten carry approximately 33%. The clonotype was recovered from a human donor with HPV-associated anogenital cancer. Sample acquisition took place from a patient who underwent chemoradiotherapy.

The CDR3, as DNA: TGTGCCAGCAGCAGTAGCGGGGGGAAAACAGATACGCAGTATTTT. It codes for CASSSSGGKTDTQYF. The chain carries TRBV6-5 and TRBJ2-3, with TRBD2 identical over 10 bases. Germline CDR1 and CDR2: MNHEY and SVGAGI. Losses at the gene ends were 6 bases for V and 3 bases for J; bases not matched to a gene: 6. There are 15 residues in the CDR3.